This TCR beta chain is from a study of blood T cell repertoires in COVID-19 (dated by TCRdb to the early 2020s). A note on the overall study: Samples covering the acute and convalescent phases of COVID-19 were provided by collaborators in the United States, Italy and Spain. Samples came from the ongoing ImmuneRACE study (first 160 participants) plus 1,254 subjects from 6 global collaborators. The prospective study material was composed of cDNA or gDNA derived from T cells, B-cell-depleted T cells, or PBMCs. HLA class I and class II types, where available, came from metadata supplied by the sample provider rather than from assay-based typing. Sample metadata almost always included a de-identified subject ID, COVID-19 status, age in years and sex. The repertoires were released in a freely available public database intended as a resource for research on the immune response to SARS-CoV-2. Deeply sampled blood TCRbeta repertoires from subjects exposed to, actively infected with, or recovered from COVID-19 were included in the dataset.

Broader findings and caveats from the paper: How much clinical and demographic metadata was included differed by source and by participant, and the metadata was provided uncurated.

The collaborating institutions used their own protocols to collect whole blood in K2EDTA tubes. For TCRbeta analysis, collaborator samples were shipped as frozen whole blood, as isolated PBMCs, or as DNA extracted from either sample type. The immunoSEQ Assay, a bias-controlled multiplex PCR, was used to amplify TCRbeta CDR3 regions from genomic DNA. Turning to the authors' computational methods: The number of nucleated cells in each sample was estimated from the amplification of reference gene primers within the assay. To quantify the absolute abundance of each unique TCRbeta CDR3 rearrangement, sequence reads were collapsed and filtered. For each sample, productive Simpson clonality was calculated as the square root of Simpson's diversity index over productive rearrangements. TCRdb carries this immuneACCESS record with in-frame sequences only. Its versions omit some clonotypes, under half of them owing to an unresolved V gene in the studies checked, with the rest unexplained. The DNA gave D and trimming, while V, J and clone size come from that table. Recorded for this sample are 200,000 to 300,000 clones; just under 85% of them occurred a single time. Jointly, the top ten make up under 4.5% of the sample.

Notes on this clone: Its antigen is still unknown. There are no base qualities to consult, and no much larger clone falls within one base.

The sequence was obtained from a middle-aged man with acute or convalescent COVID-19. The sequenced sample consisted of peripheral blood.

The nucleotides read TGTGCCTGGACAGGGATTAATAGCAATCAGCCCCAGCATTTT. It specifies CAWTGINSNQPQHF. The V gene is TRBV30 and the J gene is TRBJ1-5, and TRBD1 may be the D gene, going by 5 matching bases. The CDR3 holds 14 amino acids from the cysteine to the phenylalanine. Only CDR3 DNA is held: 42 bases, read in frame from base 1. From a lookup of the germline V gene (reference sequence), CDR1 and CDR2 are GTSNPN and SVGIG. V is shortened by 4 bases, J by 0 bases, and the region joining them spans 10 bases.